Below, 30 T cell receptor beta chains from the same sample are listed, as sequenced in a study of siplizumab effects on memory and regulatory T cells. Assay used: immunoSEQ multiplex PCR; TCRdb lists only in-frame clones, some missing. The table includes approximately 100,000 clones, 92% detected once. The sequenced sample consisted of Tregs sorted from blood. These receptors all stem from a human donor in good health.

This clone was counted only a few times. The V call is TRBV28, the J call TRBJ2-7; D gene ambiguous. This CDR3 region has 12 residues. Germline V CDR1 and CDR2: MDHEN, SYDVKM. V lost 5 bases to trimming and J lost 8 bases, with 13 bases between them. The CDR3: CASSKKGYQQYF. CDR3 DNA: TGTGCCAGCAGTAAGAAGGGATATCAGCAGTACTTC.

The J gene is TRBJ2-7, the V gene TRBV29-1; 10 bases fit TRBD1. This CDR3 spans 13 amino acids. Germline lookup yields CDR1 SQVTM and CDR2 ANQGSEA. V was pared by 4 bases and J by 4 bases, with 4 bases of the junction left unmatched. CDR3 nucleotide sequence: TGCAGCGTTGGGACAGGGGGGCCTTACGAGCAGTACTTC. This translates into CSVGTGGPYEQYF.

The chain couples TRBV5-6 to TRBJ2-7; D possibly corresponds to TRBD2 (6 bases). The germline V gene encodes CDR1 SGHDT and CDR2 YYEEEE. CDR3 length equals 13 residues. Trimming removed 4 bases at V and 2 bases at J, with 10 bases between. The CDR3 protein is CASSHGTPYEQYF. CDR3 in DNA: TGTGCCAGCAGCCACGGGACTCCCTACGAGCAGTACTTC.

The gene calls are TRBV18 and TRBJ2-7; 12 bases match TRBD1. The germline CDR1 and CDR2 sequences are KGHSH and LQKENI. J was trimmed by 7 bases and V by 3 bases; bases with no gene match: 7. The CDR3 length is 15 residues. As DNA, the CDR3 is TGTGCCAGCTCACCTCCGGGACAGGGGGCGGGGGAGCAGTACTTC. It is translated as CASSPPGQGAGEQYF.

The chain joins TRBV10-3 to TRBJ1-2; D remains unclear. V lost 3 bases and J lost 4, with 12 bases in between. The CDR3 contains 14 residues. CDR1 and CDR2 (germline): ENHRY, SYGVKD. The chain's CDR3 is CAISEIDGLYGYTF. DNA of the CDR3: TGTGCCATCAGTGAAATCGACGGCCTCTATGGCTACACCTTC.

The V and J genes are TRBV30 and TRBJ2-1, with a weak D call TRBD1 (6 bases). CDR1 and CDR2 (germline): GTSNPN, SVGIG (reference sequence). V was trimmed by 0 bases and J by 5 bases, leaving 11 bases between them. The CDR3 loop spans 14 amino acids. The CDR3 loop is CAWSVGQGNNEQFF. Here the CDR3 DNA reads TGTGCCTGGAGTGTAGGCCAGGGGAACAATGAGCAGTTCTTC.

The chain recombines TRBV6-1 with TRBJ1-2, with 9 positions matching TRBD1. With V trimmed by 8 bases and J by 6 bases, 4 bases remained unmatched. Germline values: CDR1 MNHNS, CDR2 SASEGT. The CDR3 is 12 residues long. Here the CDR3 reads CASGTGWDGYTF. As DNA, the CDR3 is TGTGCCAGCGGGACAGGGTGGGATGGCTACACCTTC.

The chain combines TRBV19 with TRBJ2-7; D remains unclear. The CDR3 loop spans 14 amino acids. Trimming left V 4 bases short and J 5 bases short, with 15 bases between. The germline CDR1 and CDR2 sequences are LNHDA and SQIVND (reference sequence). The CDR3 loop reads CASSRVEPTHEQYF. For the CDR3, the DNA is TGTGCCAGTAGTAGGGTCGAACCTACCCACGAGCAGTACTTC.

The chain uses TRBV10-3 and TRBJ1-2; 7 bases line up with TRBD1. The junction had 11 bases not matched to a gene; V was cut back by 5 bases and J by 8 bases. Germline loops: CDR1 ENHRY, CDR2 SYGVKD. CDR3 size: 14 residues. CDR3 amino acids: CAISPSQGGKGYTF. CDR3 nucleotide sequence: TGTGCCATCAGTCCTTCTCAGGGGGGGAAGGGCTACACCTTC.

The chain uses TRBV6-1 and TRBJ1-1, with 8 positions matching TRBD1. The CDR3 runs 14 residues. Germline CDR1 and CDR2: MNHNS and SASEGT. With V trimmed by 6 bases and J by 1 base, 4 bases remained unmatched. CDR3 bases: TGTGCCAGCAGAAAAGGGACAGGGAACACTGAAGCTTTCTTT. This encodes CASRKGTGNTEAFF.

The V and J genes are TRBV11-1 and TRBJ2-2; the D is unclear. Per the germline V gene, CDR1 is SGHAT and CDR2 is FQDESV (reference sequence). This CDR3 comprises 14 residues. V was pared by 2 bases and J by 6 bases, with 10 bases between. DNA for the CDR3: TGTGCCAGCAGCTTACAGCTTATCGCCGGGGAGCTGTTTTTT. As protein: CASSLQLIAGELFF.

This rearrangement joins TRBV6-5 to TRBJ2-7, with 9 bases lining up with TRBD1. Trimming cost V 5 bases and J 3 bases; bases outside gene matches: 5. The length of the CDR3 is 14 residues. Germline V lookup: CDR1 MNHEY, CDR2 SVGAGI. The CDR3 sequence is CASSKGTGNYEQYF. The CDR3 DNA is TGTGCCAGCAGTAAGGGGACAGGGAACTACGAGCAGTACTTC.

The J gene is TRBJ1-2, the V gene TRBV30, with D possibly matching TRBD1 (6 bases). This CDR3 comprises 13 residues. CDR1 and CDR2 (germline): GTSNPN, SVGIG (reference sequence). The V end lost 1 base, the J end lost 5 bases, and 11 bases lay between the germline ends. The CDR3 loop is CAWSGGLLYGYTF. Written as DNA, the CDR3 is TGTGCCTGGAGTGGGGGGCTGTTATATGGCTACACCTTC.

This sequence joins TRBV5-1 and TRBJ2-1; TRBD2 aligns across 8 bases. Per the germline V gene, CDR1 is SGHRS and CDR2 is YFSETQ. The CDR3 totals 14 residues. The V segment lost 7 bases and the J segment 2 bases; nucleotides outside the gene matches: 5. Here the CDR3 reads CASQQGLAYNEQFF. CDR3 bases: TGCGCCAGCCAGCAGGGACTAGCCTACAATGAGCAGTTCTTC.

CDR3 bases: TGTGCCAGCAGTAGGCAGGGACTTAGGAATGAGCAGTTCTTC. Translated, it gives CASSRQGLRNEQFF. The J gene is TRBJ2-1, the V gene TRBV27; tentatively, D is TRBD2 (6 bases). Looked up from germline, CDR1 is MNHEY and CDR2 is SMNVEV (reference sequence). The CDR3 extends over 14 amino acids. V lost 5 bases to trimming and J lost 7 bases, with 15 bases between them.

This rearrangement joins TRBV6-5 to TRBJ1-2; 8 bases map to TRBD1. The trim removed 6 bases at V and 6 bases at J, leaving 3 bases unmatched. CDR1 and CDR2 (germline): MNHEY, SVGAGI. This CDR3 contains 12 residues. The CDR3 is CASSQGANGYTF. The CDR3 DNA reads as TGTGCCAGCAGCCAGGGGGCGAATGGCTACACCTTC.

This chain uses TRBV18 with TRBJ1-5; TRBD1 is a possible D gene (6 bases). Trimming took 5 bases from V and 5 from J, leaving 16 bases between them. Germline-derived CDR1 and CDR2 are KGHSH and LQKENI. This CDR3 is built from 15 residues. The chain's CDR3 is CASSFTGQWDQPQHF. The DNA of the CDR3 is TGTGCCAGCTCATTCACTGGACAGTGGGATCAGCCCCAGCATTTT.

The gene calls are TRBV6-1 and TRBJ1-3; D perhaps matches TRBD1 (5 bases). The CDR3 consists of 16 residues. Trimming took off 4 bases at V and 0 bases at J, with 13 bases between the two ends. CDR1 and CDR2 (germline): MNHNS, SASEGT. CDR3 sequence reads: CASSVGTPLSGNTIYF. In DNA, the CDR3 is TGTGCCAGCAGTGTGGGGACGCCCCTCTCTGGAAACACCATATATTTT.

The chain joins TRBV18 to TRBJ2-1; 8 positions match TRBD2. Germline V lookup: CDR1 KGHSH, CDR2 LQKENI. The trim removed 3 bases at V and 10 bases at J, leaving 5 bases unmatched. The CDR3 has 13 residues. Here the CDR3 reads CASSPGRAGEQFF. Written as DNA, the CDR3 is TGTGCCAGCTCACCCGGGAGGGCGGGAGAGCAGTTCTTC. The whole variable domain, filled in from reference TRBV18 and TRBJ2-1, reads NAGVMQNPRHLVRRRGQEARLRCSPMKGHSHVYWYRQLPEEGLKFMVYLQKENIIDESGMPKERFSAEFPKEGPSILRIQQVVRGDSAAYFCASSPGRAGEQFFGPGTRLTVL.

The chain is built from TRBV9 and TRBJ2-7, with 9 bases identical to TRBD1. Per the germline V gene, CDR1 is SGDLS and CDR2 is YYNGEE. Germline trimming cut 6 bases from V and 5 bases from J; bases unmatched to any gene: 9. CDR3 length: 14 amino acids. CDR3 protein: CASMGRDRAHEQYF. The DNA for the CDR3 is TGTGCCAGCATGGGGCGGGACAGGGCCCACGAGCAGTACTTC. The full variable domain, its missing parts supplied by reference TRBV9 and TRBJ2-7, is DSGVTQTPKHLITATGQRVTLRCSPRSGDLSVYWYQQSLDQGLQFLIQYYNGEERAKGNILERFSAQQFPDLHSELNLSSLELGDSALYFCASMGRDRAHEQYFGPGTRLTVT.

The chain has TRBV25-1 and TRBJ1-4; D unresolved. Germline CDR1 reads MGHDK; CDR2 reads SYGVNS. The CDR3 totals 15 residues. V was clipped by 1 base and J by 7 bases, with 13 bases between them. This chain's CDR3 is CASSEFVGIAEKLFF. The CDR3 coding sequence is TGTGCCAGCAGTGAATTTGTCGGCATCGCTGAAAAACTGTTTTTT.

The chain uses TRBV15 and TRBJ1-1; TRBD1 aligns across 9 bases. V was pared by 0 bases and J by 14 bases, with 10 bases of the junction left unmatched. The CDR3 sequence is 14 residues long. The V gene's germline CDR1 is LNHNV and CDR2 YYDKDF (reference sequence). CDR3: CATSRDRDRAYTFF. Written as DNA, the CDR3 is TGTGCCACCAGCAGAGATAGGGACAGGGCATATACCTTCTTT.

The V gene is TRBV4-1, the J gene TRBJ1-1; TRBD1 agrees at 7 bases. CDR3 size: 15 residues. CDR1 MGHRA and CDR2 YSYEKL come from the germline V gene. V dropped 0 bases and J dropped 3; count of bases not matched to a gene: 4. The CDR3 nucleotides are TGCGCCAGCAGCCAAGATCCCCAGGGGGACACTGAAGCTTTCTTT. Encoded protein: CASSQDPQGDTEAFF.

The chain is built from TRBV18 and TRBJ2-7; perhaps TRBD2 as D (7 bases). Germline CDR1 and CDR2: KGHSH and LQKENI. There are 14 residues in the CDR3. V was pared by 1 base and J by 4 bases, with 11 bases between. This CDR3 reads CASSPQGGLYEQYF. The CDR3 nucleotides are TGTGCCAGCTCACCACAGGGGGGGCTATACGAGCAGTACTTC.

The chain uses TRBV6-1 and TRBJ1-5; D not resolved. Looked up from germline, CDR1 is MNHNS and CDR2 is SASEGT. Trimming pared 6 bases from V and 7 bases from J, leaving 10 bases between. This CDR3 is built from 12 residues. The CDR3 DNA reads TGTGCCAGCAGGGACTTAGGACAGCCCCAGCATTTT. Protein: CASRDLGQPQHF.

The rearrangement joins TRBV6-5 to TRBJ2-7; 8 positions match TRBD1. V shed 6 bases and J 2 bases; nucleotides not matched to a gene: 6. CDR3 length: 14 residues. Looked up from germline, CDR1 is MNHEY and CDR2 is SVGAGI. The CDR3 here is CASRRRQGPYEQYF. CDR3 in DNA: TGTGCCAGCAGGAGAAGACAGGGGCCCTACGAGCAGTACTTC.

The J gene is TRBJ2-7, the V gene TRBV15, with 7 bases that match TRBD2. There are 16 residues in the CDR3. Germline V gene sequence: CDR1 LNHNV, CDR2 YYDKDF (reference sequence). Trimming at V came to 0 bases and at J to 0 bases, leaving 5 bases not matched to a gene. The CDR3 nucleotides read TGTGCCACCAGCAGAGATCGGGGGGTTAGCTCCTACGAGCAGTACTTC. It is translated as CATSRDRGVSSYEQYF.

This clone has a single count. V and J are TRBV29-1 and TRBJ2-1; TRBD1 matches 10 bases. The CDR3 extends over 16 amino acids. V shed 4 bases and J 4 bases; nucleotides not matched to a gene: 10. The V gene's germline CDR1 is SQVTM and CDR2 ANQGSEA. The CDR3 DNA reads as TGCAGCGTTGGACAGGGGGCGAGCGGGGGATACAATGAGCAGTTCTTC. Translation gives CSVGQGASGGYNEQFF.

The rearrangement uses TRBV2 and TRBJ1-1; D is possibly TRBD1 (5 bases). Trimming stripped 4 bases from V and 3 bases from J, with 9 bases between. Germline V gene data show CDR1 as SNHLY and CDR2 as FYNNEI. The CDR3 sequence is 13 residues long. The CDR3 sequence is CASSGQGYTEAFF. DNA of the CDR3: TGTGCCAGCAGTGGGCAGGGATACACTGAAGCTTTCTTT. Using reference TRBV2 and TRBJ1-1 for the parts outside the CDR3, the full variable domain is EPEVTQTPSHQVTQMGQEVILRCVPISNHLYFYWYRQILGQKVEFLVSFYNNEISEKSEIFDDQFSVERPDGSNFTLKIRSTKLEDSAMYFCASSGQGYTEAFFGQGTRLTVV.

The rearrangement joins TRBV6-1 to TRBJ2-7; no clear D gene. CDR3 length: 13 residues. Per germline, CDR1 MNHNS and CDR2 SASEGT. V dropped 4 bases and J dropped 2 bases, with 9 bases sitting between them. CDR3 DNA: TGTGCCAGCAGTGTGCCGTTTACCTACGAGCAGTACTTC. This sequence encodes CASSVPFTYEQYF.